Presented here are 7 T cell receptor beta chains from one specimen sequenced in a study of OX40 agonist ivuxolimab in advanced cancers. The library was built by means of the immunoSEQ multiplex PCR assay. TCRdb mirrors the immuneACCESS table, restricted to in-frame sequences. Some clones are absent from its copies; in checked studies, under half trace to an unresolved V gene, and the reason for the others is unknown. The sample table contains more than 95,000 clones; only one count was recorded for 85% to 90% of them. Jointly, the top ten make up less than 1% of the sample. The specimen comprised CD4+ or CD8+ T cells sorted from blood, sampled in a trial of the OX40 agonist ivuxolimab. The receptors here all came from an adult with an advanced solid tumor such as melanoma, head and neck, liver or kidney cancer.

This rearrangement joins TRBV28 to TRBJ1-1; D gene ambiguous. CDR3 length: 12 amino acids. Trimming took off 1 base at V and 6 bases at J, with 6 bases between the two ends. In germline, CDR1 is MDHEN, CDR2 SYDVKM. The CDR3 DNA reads TGTGCCAGCAGTTTATTAGCGGCTGAAGCTTTCTTT. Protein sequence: CASSLLAAEAFF.

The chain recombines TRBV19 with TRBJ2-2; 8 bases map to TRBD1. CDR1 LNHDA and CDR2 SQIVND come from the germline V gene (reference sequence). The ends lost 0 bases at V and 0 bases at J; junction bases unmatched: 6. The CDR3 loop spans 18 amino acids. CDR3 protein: CASSIDHRGTANTGELFF. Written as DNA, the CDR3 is TGTGCCAGTAGTATAGATCACAGGGGGACGGCGAACACCGGGGAGCTGTTTTTT.

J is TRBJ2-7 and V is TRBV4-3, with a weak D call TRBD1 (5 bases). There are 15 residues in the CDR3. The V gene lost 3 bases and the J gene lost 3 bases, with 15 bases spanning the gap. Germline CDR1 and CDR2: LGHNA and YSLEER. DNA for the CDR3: TGCGCCAGCAGCCAGAGGACAAGGATTTTCTACGAGCAGTACTTC. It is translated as CASSQRTRIFYEQYF.

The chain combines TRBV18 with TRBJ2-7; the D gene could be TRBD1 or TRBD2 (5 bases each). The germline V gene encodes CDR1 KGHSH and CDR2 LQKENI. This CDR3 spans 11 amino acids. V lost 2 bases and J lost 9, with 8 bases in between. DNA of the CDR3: TGTGCCAGCTCACCAGGGGACCGGCAGTACTTC. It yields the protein CASSPGDRQYF.

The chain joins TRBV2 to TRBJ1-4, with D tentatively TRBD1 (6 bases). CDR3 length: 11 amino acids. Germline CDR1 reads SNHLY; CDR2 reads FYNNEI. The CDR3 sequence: CAGAAIEKLFF. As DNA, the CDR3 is TGTGCGGGGGCGGCCATTGAAAAACTGTTTTTT.

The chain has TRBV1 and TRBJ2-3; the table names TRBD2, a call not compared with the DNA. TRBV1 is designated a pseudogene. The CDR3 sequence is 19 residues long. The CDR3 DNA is TGCACCAGCAGCCAAGATGGGCGGGGGGGCCTTAAGGCTACAGATACGCAGTATTTT. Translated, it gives CTSSQDGRGGLKATDTQYF.

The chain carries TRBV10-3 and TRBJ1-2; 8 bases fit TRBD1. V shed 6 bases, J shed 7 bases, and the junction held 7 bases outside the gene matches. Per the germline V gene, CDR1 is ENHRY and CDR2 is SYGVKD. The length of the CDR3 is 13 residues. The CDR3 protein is CAIRTTGVAGYTF. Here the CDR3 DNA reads TGTGCCATCAGGACGACAGGGGTGGCTGGCTACACCTTC.